This TCR beta chain was sequenced during a study of T cell responses to AZD1222 COVID-19 vaccine. As concerns this clone: Its antigen remains unknown.

Unmatched junction bases numbered 6, after V lost 2 bases and J lost 7 bases. Per germline, CDR1 MDHEN and CDR2 SYDVKM. CDR3 length equals 15 residues. Study outcomes and limitations: White British donors predominated, females outnumbered males, and clonal diversity was possibly underestimated. Only a handful of AZD1222 recipients were seropositive at baseline.

The protocol was immunoSEQ multiplex PCR, while the TCRdb copy is restricted to in-frame clones and leaves out a portion. The sample has approximately 150,000 clones; just under 90% are singletons. The rearrangement joins TRBV28 to TRBJ2-1; 9 bases align to TRBD2. Material: peripheral blood, obtained 28 days after the second dose of the MenACWY control vaccine. The receptor's source is an adult who received the MenACWY meningococcal vaccine as a control. CDR3: CASSLTAGGRNEQFF. CDR3 nucleotides: TGTGCCAGCAGTTTAACGGCGGGAGGGCGTAATGAGCAGTTCTTC.